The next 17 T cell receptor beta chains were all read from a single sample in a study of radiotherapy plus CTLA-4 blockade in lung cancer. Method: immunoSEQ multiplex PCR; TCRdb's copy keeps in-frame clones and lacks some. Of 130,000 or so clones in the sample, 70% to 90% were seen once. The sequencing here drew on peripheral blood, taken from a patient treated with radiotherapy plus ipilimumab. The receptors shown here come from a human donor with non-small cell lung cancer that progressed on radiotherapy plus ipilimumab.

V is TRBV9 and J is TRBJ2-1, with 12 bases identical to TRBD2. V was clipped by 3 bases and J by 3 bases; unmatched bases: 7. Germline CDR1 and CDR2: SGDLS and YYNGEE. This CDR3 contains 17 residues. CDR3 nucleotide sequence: TGTGCCAGCAGCGAGAGACTAGCGGGAGTCGGCTACAATGAGCAGTTCTTC. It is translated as CASSERLAGVGYNEQFF.

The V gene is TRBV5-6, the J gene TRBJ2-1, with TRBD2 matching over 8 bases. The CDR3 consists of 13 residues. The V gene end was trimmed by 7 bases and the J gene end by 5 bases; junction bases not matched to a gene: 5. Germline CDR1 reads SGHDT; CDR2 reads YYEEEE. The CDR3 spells CASGGLGNNEQFF. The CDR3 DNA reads TGTGCCAGCGGGGGACTAGGGAACAATGAGCAGTTCTTC.

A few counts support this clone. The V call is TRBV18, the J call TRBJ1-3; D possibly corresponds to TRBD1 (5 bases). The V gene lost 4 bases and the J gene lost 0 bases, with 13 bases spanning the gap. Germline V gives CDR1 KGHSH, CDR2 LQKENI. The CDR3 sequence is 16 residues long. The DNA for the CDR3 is TGTGCCAGCTCACAGGCGACAGCCAACTCTGGAAACACCATATATTTT. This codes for CASSQATANSGNTIYF.

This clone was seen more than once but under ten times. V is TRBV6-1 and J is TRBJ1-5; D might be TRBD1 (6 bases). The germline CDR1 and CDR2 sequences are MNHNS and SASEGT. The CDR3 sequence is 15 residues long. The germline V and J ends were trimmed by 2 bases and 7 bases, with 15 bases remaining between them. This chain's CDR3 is CASSERPGAGQPQHF. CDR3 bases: TGTGCCAGCAGTGAAAGGCCGGGGGCTGGGCAGCCCCAGCATTTT.

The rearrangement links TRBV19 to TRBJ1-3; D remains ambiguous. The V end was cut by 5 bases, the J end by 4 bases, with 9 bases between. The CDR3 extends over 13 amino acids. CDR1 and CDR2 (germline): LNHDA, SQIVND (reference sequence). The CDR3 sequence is CASSRGGGNTIYF. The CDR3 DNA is TGTGCCAGTAGTCGGGGAGGAGGAAACACCATATATTTT.

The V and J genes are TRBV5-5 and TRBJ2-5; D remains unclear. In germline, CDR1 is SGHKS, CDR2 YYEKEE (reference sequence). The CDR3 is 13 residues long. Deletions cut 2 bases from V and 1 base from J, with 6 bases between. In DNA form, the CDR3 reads TGTGCCAGCAGCTTCATCATCCAAGAGACCCAGTACTTC. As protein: CASSFIIQETQYF.

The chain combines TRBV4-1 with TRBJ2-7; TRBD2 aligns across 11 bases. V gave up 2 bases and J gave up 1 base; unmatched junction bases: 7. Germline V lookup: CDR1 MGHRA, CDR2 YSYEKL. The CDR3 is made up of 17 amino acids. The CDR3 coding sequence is TGCGCCAGCAGCCAACAAGTAGCGGGAGGGCAATCCTACGAGCAGTACTTC. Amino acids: CASSQQVAGGQSYEQYF.

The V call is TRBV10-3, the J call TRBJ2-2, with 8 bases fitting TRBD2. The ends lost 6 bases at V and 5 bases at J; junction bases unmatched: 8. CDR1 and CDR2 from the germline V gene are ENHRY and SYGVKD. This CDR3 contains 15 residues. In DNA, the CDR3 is TGTGCCATCAGCCCTAGGGGACTAGATACCGGGGAGCTGTTTTTT. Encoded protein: CAISPRGLDTGELFF.

The CDR3 sequence is CASSDDAGVVDTQYF. The CDR3 DNA follows: TGTGCCAGCAGTGACGATGCGGGAGTGGTAGATACGCAGTATTTT. The J gene is TRBJ2-3, the V gene TRBV6-4, with 7 nucleotides matching TRBD2. CDR3 length: 15 amino acids. Unmatched junction bases numbered 7, after V lost 2 bases and J lost 5 bases. The germline CDR1 and CDR2 sequences are MRHNA and SNTAGT.

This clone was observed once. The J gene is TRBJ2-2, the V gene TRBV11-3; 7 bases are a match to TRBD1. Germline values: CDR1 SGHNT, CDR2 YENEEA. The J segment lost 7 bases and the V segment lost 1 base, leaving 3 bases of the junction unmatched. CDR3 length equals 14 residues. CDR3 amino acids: CASSLVRGHGELFF. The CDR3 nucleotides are TGTGCCAGCAGCTTAGTGAGGGGGCACGGGGAGCTGTTTTTT.

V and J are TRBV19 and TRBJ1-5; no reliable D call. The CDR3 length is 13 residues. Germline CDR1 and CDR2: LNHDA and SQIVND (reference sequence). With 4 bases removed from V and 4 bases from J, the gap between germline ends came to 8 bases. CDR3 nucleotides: TGTGCCAGTAGTAGCTACCTTAATCAGCCCCAGCATTTT. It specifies CASSSYLNQPQHF.

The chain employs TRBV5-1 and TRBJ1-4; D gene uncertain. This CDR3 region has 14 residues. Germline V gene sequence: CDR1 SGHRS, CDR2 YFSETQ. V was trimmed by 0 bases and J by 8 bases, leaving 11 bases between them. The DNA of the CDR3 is TGCGCCAGCAGCTTGGAGTCCTTGGGGGAAAAACTGTTTTTT. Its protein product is CASSLESLGEKLFF.

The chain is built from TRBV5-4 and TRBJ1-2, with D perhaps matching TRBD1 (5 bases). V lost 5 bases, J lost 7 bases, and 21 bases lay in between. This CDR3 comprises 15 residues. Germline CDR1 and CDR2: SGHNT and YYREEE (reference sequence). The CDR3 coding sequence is TGTGCCAGCAGTCATGGGGGACGGAACTATGGTGGCTACACCTTC. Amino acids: CASSHGGRNYGGYTF.

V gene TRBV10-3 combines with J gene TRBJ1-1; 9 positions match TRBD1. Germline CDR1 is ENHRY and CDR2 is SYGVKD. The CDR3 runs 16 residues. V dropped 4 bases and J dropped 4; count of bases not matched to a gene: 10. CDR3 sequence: CAISVGDRVVSTEAFF. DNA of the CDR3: TGTGCCATCAGTGTTGGGGACAGGGTTGTATCCACTGAAGCTTTCTTT.

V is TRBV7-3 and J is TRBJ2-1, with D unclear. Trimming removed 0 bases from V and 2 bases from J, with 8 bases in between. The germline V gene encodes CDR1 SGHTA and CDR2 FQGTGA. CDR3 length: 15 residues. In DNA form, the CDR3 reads TGTGCCAGCAGCTTAACTAGCAATACCTACAATGAGCAGTTCTTC. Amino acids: CASSLTSNTYNEQFF.

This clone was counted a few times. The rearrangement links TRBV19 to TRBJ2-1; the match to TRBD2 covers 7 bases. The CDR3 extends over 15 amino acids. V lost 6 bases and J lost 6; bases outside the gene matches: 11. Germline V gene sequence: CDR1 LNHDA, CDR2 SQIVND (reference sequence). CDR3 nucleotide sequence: TGTGCCAGTAGGTCCGCCGGCGGGAGAGGCAATGAGCAGTTCTTC. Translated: CASRSAGGRGNEQFF.

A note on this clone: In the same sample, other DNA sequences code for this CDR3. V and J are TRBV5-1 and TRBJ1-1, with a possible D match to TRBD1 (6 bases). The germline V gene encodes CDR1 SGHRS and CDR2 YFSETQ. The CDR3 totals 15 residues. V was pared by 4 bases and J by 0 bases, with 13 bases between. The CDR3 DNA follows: TGCGCCAGCAGCCCTGGGAGGGGGATGAACACTGAAGCTTTCTTT. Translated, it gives CASSPGRGMNTEAFF.